This TCR beta chain is drawn from a study of T-cell memory formation after mild COVID-19. Overall study results and limits: The authors left the SARS-CoV-2 specificity of second-wave clones peaking on day 37 unconfirmed. Largely, contracting CD4+ clones fell within CM and EM, and contracting CD8+ clones within EMRA. Memory sampled before infection contained some responding clones, suggesting cross-reactive memory joined.

Trimming shortened V by 6 bases and J by 0 bases, and 20 bases separated the two germline ends. Looked up from germline, CDR1 is DFQATT and CDR2 is SNEGSKA (reference sequence). The CDR3 is 16 residues long. For this clonotype: Its cognate antigen is unknown.

Employing constant-segment primers, 5'RACE generated TCR alpha and TCR beta cDNA libraries bearing sample barcodes and UMIs. TCRdb reanalysed the 5' RACE reads using MiXCR and keeps one entry per CDR3 protein. This repertoire shows under 300,000 distinct CDR3 sequences, 16% found once; its top ten account for 3.5%. This TCR derives from a man in his late teens or twenties who had mild COVID-19 (a few samples of this study predate the infection). Cell type and time point are not known. The chain is built from TRBV20-1 and TRBJ1-1, with D possibly TRBD1 on 5 matching bases. Sequenced material: PBMCs or a T cell subset sorted from them (not recorded which). CDR3 sequence: CSALAGSILMNTEAFF. As DNA, the CDR3 is TGCAGTGCCCTCGCAGGGTCTATTCTCATGAACACTGAAGCTTTCTTT.